What follows describes a single T cell receptor (beta chain). These data are taken from a study of blood T cell repertoires in COVID-19. For the study at large: The origin of the acute and convalescent COVID-19 samples was the United States, Italy and Spain.

The germline V gene has CDR1 SGHDN and CDR2 FVKESK. The CDR3 is 16 amino acids. V was cut by 3 bases and J by 0 bases, with 15 bases left in between. Using immunoSEQ multiplex PCR, the repertoire was profiled, and TCRdb retains in-frame clones only, with some absent. The repertoire includes 95,000 to 100,000 clones, 85% of them detected once, and less than 2% sits in the top ten. This clonotype was sampled from an older woman with active or convalescent COVID-19. Sequenced: peripheral blood. The genes are TRBV14 and TRBJ2-7; D possibly corresponds to TRBD1 (5 bases). The CDR3 nucleotides read TGTGCCAGCAGCCACCCCACAGGATCCAGCTCCTACGAGCAGTACTTC. Translation gives CASSHPTGSSSYEQYF.